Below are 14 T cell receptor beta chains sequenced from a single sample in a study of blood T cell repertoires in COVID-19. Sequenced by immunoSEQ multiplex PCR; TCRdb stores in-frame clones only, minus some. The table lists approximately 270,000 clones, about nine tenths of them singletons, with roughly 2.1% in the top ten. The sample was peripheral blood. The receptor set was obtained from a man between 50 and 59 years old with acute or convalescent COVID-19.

CDR3 DNA: TGTGCCAGCCCCCCTTACAGACATTCACCCCTCCACTTT. The encoded protein is CASPPYRHSPLHF. This sequence joins TRBV5-8 and TRBJ1-6, with D uncertain. V lost 7 bases and J lost 8, with 13 bases in between. CDR1 and CDR2 (germline): SGHTS, YDEGEE. This CDR3 is built from 13 residues.

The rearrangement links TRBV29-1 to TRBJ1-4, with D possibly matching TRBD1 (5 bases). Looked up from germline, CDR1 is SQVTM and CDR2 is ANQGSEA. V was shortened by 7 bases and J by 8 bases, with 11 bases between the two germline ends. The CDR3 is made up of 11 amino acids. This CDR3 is CSGGGEEKLFF. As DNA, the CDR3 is TGCAGCGGCGGGGGAGAGGAAAAACTGTTTTTT. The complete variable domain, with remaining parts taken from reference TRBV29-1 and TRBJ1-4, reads SAVISQKPSRDICQRGTSLTIQCQVDSQVTMMFWYRQQPGQSLTLIATANQGSEATYESGFVIDKFPISRPNLTFSTLTVSNMSPEDSSIYLCSGGGEEKLFFGSGTQLSVL.

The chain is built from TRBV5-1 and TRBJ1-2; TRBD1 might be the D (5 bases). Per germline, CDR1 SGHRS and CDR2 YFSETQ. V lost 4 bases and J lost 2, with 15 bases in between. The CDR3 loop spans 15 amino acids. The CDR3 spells CASSRSGGSNYGYTF. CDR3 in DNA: TGCGCCAGCAGCCGTAGCGGGGGGTCGAACTATGGCTACACCTTC.

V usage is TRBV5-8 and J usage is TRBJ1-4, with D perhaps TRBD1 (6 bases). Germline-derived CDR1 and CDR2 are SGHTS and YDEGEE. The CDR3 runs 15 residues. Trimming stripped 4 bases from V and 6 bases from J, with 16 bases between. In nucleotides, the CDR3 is TGTGCCAGCAGCCCCGGTTTCAGGGGTGATGAAAAACTGTTTTTT. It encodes CASSPGFRGDEKLFF. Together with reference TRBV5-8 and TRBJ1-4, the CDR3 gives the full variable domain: EAGVTQSPTHLIKTRGQQATLRCSPISGHTSVYWYQQALGLGLQFLLWYDEGEERNRGNFPPRFSGRQFPNYSSELNVNALELEDSALYLCASSPGFRGDEKLFFGSGTQLSVL.

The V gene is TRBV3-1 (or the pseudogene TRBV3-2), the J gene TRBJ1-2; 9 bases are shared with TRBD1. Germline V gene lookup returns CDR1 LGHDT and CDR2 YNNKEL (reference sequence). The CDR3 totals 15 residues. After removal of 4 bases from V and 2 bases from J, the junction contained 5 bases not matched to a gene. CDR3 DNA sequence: TGTGCCAGCAGCCCGGGACAGGGACCGAACTATGGCTACACCTTC. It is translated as CASSPGQGPNYGYTF.

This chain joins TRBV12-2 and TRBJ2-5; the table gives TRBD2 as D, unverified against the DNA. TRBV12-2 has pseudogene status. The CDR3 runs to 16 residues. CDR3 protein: CASRLFCPVRGETQYF. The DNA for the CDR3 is TGTGCAAGTCGCTTATTCTGTCCTGTTAGAGGGGAGACCCAGTACTTC.

In nucleotides, the CDR3 is TGTGCCAGCAGTTACTCGAGGGCAGCCAACTACGAGCAGTACTTC. This gives the protein CASSYSRAANYEQYF. V usage is TRBV6-5 and J usage is TRBJ2-7; possible D gene TRBD2, 5 bases. Trimming left V 0 bases short and J 3 bases short, with 12 bases between. The CDR3 has 15 amino acids. Germline V lookup: CDR1 MNHEY, CDR2 SVGAGI.

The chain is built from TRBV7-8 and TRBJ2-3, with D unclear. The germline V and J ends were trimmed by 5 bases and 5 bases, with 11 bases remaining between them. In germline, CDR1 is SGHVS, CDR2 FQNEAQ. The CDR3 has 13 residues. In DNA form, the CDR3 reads TGTGCCAGCAGCCCGCCCAGGATAGATACGCAGTATTTT. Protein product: CASSPPRIDTQYF.

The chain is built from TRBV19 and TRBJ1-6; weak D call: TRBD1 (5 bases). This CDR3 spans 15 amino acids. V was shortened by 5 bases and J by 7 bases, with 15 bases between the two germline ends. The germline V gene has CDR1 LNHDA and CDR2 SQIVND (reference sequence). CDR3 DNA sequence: TGTGCCAGTAGTGCCCCCGGGGGTGCGAATTCACCCCTCCACTTT. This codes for CASSAPGGANSPLHF.

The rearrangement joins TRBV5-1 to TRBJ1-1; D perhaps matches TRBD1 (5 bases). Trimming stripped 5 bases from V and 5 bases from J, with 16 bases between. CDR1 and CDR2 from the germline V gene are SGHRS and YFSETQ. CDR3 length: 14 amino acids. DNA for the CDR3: TGCGCCAGCAGTCAGACCACAGGTTTAACTGAAGCTTTCTTT. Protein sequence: CASSQTTGLTEAFF.

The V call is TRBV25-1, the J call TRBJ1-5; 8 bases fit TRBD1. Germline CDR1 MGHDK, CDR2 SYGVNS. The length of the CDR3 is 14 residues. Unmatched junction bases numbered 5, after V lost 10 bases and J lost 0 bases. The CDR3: CATGQEYSNQPQHF. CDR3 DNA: TGTGCCACGGGACAGGAATATAGCAATCAGCCCCAGCATTTT.

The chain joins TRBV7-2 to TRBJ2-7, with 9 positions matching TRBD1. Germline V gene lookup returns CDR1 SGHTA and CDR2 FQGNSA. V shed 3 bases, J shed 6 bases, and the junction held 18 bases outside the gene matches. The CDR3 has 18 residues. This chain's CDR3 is CASSLPQLRTGGASEQYF. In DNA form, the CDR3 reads TGTGCCAGCAGCTTGCCCCAACTGAGAACAGGGGGCGCGAGCGAGCAGTACTTC.

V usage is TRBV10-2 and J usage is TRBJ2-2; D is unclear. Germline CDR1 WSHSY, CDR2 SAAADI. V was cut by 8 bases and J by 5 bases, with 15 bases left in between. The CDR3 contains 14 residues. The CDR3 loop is CASERFYGTGELFF. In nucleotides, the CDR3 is TGCGCCAGCGAGCGTTTCTATGGGACCGGGGAGCTGTTTTTT.

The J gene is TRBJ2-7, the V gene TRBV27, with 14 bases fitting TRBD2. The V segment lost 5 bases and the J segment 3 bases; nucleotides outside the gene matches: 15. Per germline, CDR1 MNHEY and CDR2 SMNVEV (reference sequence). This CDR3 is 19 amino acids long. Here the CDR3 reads CASSHTGTSGGPSRYEQYF. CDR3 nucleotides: TGTGCCAGCAGTCACACCGGGACTAGCGGGGGCCCATCCCGCTACGAGCAGTACTTC.